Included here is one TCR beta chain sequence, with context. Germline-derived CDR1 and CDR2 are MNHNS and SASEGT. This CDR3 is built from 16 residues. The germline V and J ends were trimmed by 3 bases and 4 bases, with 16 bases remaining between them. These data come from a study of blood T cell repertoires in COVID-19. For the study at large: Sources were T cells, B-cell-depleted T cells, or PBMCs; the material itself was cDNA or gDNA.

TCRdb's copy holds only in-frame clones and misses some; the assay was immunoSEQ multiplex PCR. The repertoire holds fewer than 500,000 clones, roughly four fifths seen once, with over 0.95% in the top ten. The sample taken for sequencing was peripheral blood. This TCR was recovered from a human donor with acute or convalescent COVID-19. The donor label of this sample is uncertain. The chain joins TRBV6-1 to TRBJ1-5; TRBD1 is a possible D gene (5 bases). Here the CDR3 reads CASSEWGRSPNQPQHF. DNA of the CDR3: TGTGCCAGCAGTGAGTGGGGCAGGAGCCCAAATCAGCCCCAGCATTTT.